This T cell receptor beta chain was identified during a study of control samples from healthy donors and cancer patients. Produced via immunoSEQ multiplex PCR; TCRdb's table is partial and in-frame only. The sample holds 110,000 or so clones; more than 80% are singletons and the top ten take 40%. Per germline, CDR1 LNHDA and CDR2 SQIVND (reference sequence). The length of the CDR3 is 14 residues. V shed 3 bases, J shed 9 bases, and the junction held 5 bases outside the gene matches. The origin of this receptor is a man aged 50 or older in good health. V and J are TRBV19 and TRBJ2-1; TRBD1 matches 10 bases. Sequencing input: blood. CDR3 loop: CASSIDRGRTEQFF. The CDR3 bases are TGTGCCAGTAGTATCGACAGGGGGCGGACTGAGCAGTTCTTC.